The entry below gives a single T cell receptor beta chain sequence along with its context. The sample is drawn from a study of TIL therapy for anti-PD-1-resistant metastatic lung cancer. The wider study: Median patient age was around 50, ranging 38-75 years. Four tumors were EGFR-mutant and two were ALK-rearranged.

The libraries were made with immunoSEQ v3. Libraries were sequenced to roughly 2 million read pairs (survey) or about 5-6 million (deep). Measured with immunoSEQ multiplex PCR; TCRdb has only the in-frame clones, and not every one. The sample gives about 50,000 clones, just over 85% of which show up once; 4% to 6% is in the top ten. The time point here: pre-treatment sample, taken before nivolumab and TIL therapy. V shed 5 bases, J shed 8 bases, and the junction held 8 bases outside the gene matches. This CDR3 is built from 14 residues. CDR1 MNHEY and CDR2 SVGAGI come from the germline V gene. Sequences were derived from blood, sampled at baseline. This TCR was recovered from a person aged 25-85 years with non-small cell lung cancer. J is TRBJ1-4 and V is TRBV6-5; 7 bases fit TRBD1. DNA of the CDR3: TGTGCCAGCAGTAGGGAGGGGGCCTCAGAAAAACTGTTTTTT. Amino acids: CASSREGASEKLFF.